The T cell receptor (beta chain) described here comes from a study of beta chain features in type 1 diabetes. Sequenced material consisted of expressed TCRB transcripts (all of the isolated RNA was reverse transcribed). Measured with immunoSEQ multiplex PCR; TCRdb has only the in-frame clones, and not every one. The table includes about 620,000 clones, about 14% detected once. The length of the CDR3 is 14 residues. V lost 0 bases and J lost 6; bases outside the gene matches: 3. The germline CDR1 and CDR2 sequences are SGDLS and YYNGEE. V and J are TRBV9 and TRBJ2-5; the match to TRBD1 covers 9 bases. The sample consisted of naive CD4+ T cells from blood. The TCR sequence derives from a man between 18 and 29 years old in good health. The CDR3 region is CASSVEQGAKTQYF. CDR3 DNA sequence: TGTGCCAGCAGCGTAGAACAGGGGGCCAAGACCCAGTACTTC.